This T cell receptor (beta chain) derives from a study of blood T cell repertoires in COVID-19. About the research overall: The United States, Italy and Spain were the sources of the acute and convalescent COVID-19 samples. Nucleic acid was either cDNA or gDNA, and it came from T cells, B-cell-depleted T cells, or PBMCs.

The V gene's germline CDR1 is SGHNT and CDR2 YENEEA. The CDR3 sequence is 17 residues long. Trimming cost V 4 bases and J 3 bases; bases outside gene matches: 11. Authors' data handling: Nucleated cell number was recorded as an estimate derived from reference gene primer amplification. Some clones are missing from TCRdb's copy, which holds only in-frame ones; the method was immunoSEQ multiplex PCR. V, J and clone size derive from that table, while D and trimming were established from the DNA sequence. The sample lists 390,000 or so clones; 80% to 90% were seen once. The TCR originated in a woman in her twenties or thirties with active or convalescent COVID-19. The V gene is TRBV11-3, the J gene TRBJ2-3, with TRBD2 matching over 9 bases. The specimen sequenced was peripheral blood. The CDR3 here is CASSWGLAGEGTDTQYF. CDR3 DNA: TGTGCCAGCAGCTGGGGACTAGCTGGGGAGGGAACAGATACGCAGTATTTT.